The T cell receptor (beta chain) under discussion was sequenced for a study of monozygotic twins with inflammatory bowel disease. TCRdb re-called the 5' RACE reads; every CDR3 protein appears as one record, without DNA. This sample lists around 450,000 distinct CDR3 sequences; its ten largest clones have about 2.4%. CDR3 length: 17 residues. Germline values: CDR1 LNHNV, CDR2 YYDKDF (reference sequence). The clonotype comes from a human donor with ulcerative colitis or Crohn's disease, or a healthy co-twin of an affected twin (not recorded which). The sample consisted of blood. The rearrangement links TRBV15 to TRBJ2-5; the TCRdb D gene call, TRBD2, has no DNA to confirm it. The CDR3: CATSRGTSGGAAETQYF.